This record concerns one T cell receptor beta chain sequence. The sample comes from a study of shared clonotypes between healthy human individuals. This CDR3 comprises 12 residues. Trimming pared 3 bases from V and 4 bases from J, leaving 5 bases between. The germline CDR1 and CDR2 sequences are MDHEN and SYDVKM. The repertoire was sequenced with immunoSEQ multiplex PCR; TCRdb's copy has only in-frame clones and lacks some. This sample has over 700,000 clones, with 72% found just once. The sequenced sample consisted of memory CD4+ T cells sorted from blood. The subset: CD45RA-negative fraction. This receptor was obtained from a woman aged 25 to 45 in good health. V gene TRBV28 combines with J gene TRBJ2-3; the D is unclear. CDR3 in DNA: TGTGCCAGCAGTTTGATCTCAGATACGCAGTATTTT. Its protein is CASSLISDTQYF.